One and the same sample provided the 21 T cell receptor beta chains below, sequenced in a study of molecular identifiers for immune sequencing clone quantification. One entry per CDR3 protein results from TCRdb running MiXCR on the PCR reads. The sample yields just over 40,000 distinct CDR3 sequences, roughly 20% seen once. The sequenced material came from naive CD8+ T cells from blood, with Jurkat cell RNA spiked in. As for subset: FACS-sorted CD8+CD4-CCR7+CD45RA+ naive T cells. Every receptor here comes from a human donor in good health. Some libraries in this study had Jurkat cell RNA spiked in.

This clonotype occurred many times. The rearrangement joins TRBV7-3 to TRBJ2-1; 9 positions agree with TRBD2. J lost 5 bases, V lost 5 bases, and 7 bases had no gene match. CDR1 and CDR2 from the germline V gene are SGHTA and FQGTGA. The CDR3 has 15 residues. The CDR3 spells CASSVLAGYDNEQFF. DNA of the CDR3: TGTGCCAGCAGCGTCCTAGCGGGGTACGACAATGAGCAGTTCTTC.

The chain employs TRBV6-2 or TRBV6-3 and TRBJ2-5; no reliable D call. The CDR3 contains 14 residues. The V gene's germline CDR1 is MNHEY and CDR2 SVGEGT. The V and J ends lost 1 base and 4 bases respectively, with 10 bases between them. The CDR3: CASSYWVAGETQYF. The CDR3 DNA is TGTGCCAGCAGTTACTGGGTGGCTGGAGAGACCCAGTACTTC.

The chain employs TRBV24-1 and TRBJ2-2; no reliable D call. Trimming took 0 bases from V and 5 from J, leaving 3 bases between them. The CDR3 consists of 13 residues. From germline, CDR1 is KGHDR and CDR2 SFDVKD. CDR3 DNA: TGTGCCACCAGTGATTTGAGAACCGGGGAGCTGTTTTTT. Protein sequence: CATSDLRTGELFF.

This clonotype appeared many times. This chain uses TRBV28 with TRBJ2-1, with 8 bases fitting TRBD1. The CDR3 runs 18 residues. The V segment lost 3 bases and the J segment 3 bases; nucleotides outside the gene matches: 13. Per germline, CDR1 MDHEN and CDR2 SYDVKM. The CDR3 region is CASSFPSLAGGHYNEQFF. CDR3 DNA: TGTGCCAGCAGTTTTCCCTCCTTGGCAGGGGGCCACTACAATGAGCAGTTCTTC.

The chain uses TRBV28 and TRBJ2-5; D may be TRBD2 (6 bases). V lost 6 bases, J lost 3 bases, and 20 bases lay in between. Germline V gives CDR1 MDHEN, CDR2 SYDVKM. The CDR3 is 16 amino acids. CDR3 in DNA: TGTGCCAGCAGAACGAGACTAGGTCGTTCGAAAGAGACCCAGTACTTC. This gives the protein CASRTRLGRSKETQYF.

This clonotype was seen at least ten times. This chain links TRBV6-5 with TRBJ1-5; TRBD1 is a possible D gene (6 bases). Looked up from germline, CDR1 is MNHEY and CDR2 is SVGAGI. The CDR3 has 16 amino acids. V lost 2 bases and J 7 bases, leaving 18 bases between the germline ends. CDR3 sequence: CASSYGPLRGYQPQHF. The CDR3 DNA reads as TGTGCCAGCAGTTACGGCCCATTGAGGGGGTACCAGCCCCAGCATTTT.

This clonotype was counted between two and nine times. V usage is TRBV6-5 and J usage is TRBJ1-1, with 10 bases identical to TRBD1. This CDR3 is 14 amino acids long. CDR1 and CDR2 (germline): MNHEY, SVGAGI. V trimming: 0 bases; J trimming: 7 bases; junction bases outside the gene matches: 2. The CDR3 bases are TGTGCCAGCAGTTACTCGGGACAGGGGTTTGAAGCTTTCTTT. It translates to CASSYSGQGFEAFF.

This clonotype was seen at least ten times. The chain recombines TRBV7-3 with TRBJ2-3; the match to TRBD2 covers 7 bases. After removal of 4 bases from V and 3 bases from J, the junction contained 7 bases not matched to a gene. Germline loops: CDR1 SGHTA, CDR2 FQGTGA. The CDR3 has 15 amino acids. The DNA of the CDR3 is TGTGCCAGCAGCTCCGGGACTACCGAAACAGATACGCAGTATTTT. Encoded protein: CASSSGTTETDTQYF.

This clonotype came up many times. Here the CDR3 reads CASSELGHNFYEQYF. CDR3 nucleotide sequence: TGTGCCAGCAGCGAACTGGGGCATAATTTCTACGAGCAGTACTTC. The gene calls are TRBV7-2 and TRBJ2-7; tentative D call: TRBD1 (5 bases). The CDR3 consists of 15 residues. Germline CDR1 reads SGHTA; CDR2 reads FQGNSA. V was shortened by 5 bases and J by 3 bases, with 17 bases between the two germline ends.

Ten or more counts support this clonotype. This chain connects TRBV13 to TRBJ2-1, with D perhaps TRBD2 (5 bases). This CDR3 has 13 amino acids. Germline V lookup: CDR1 PRHDT, CDR2 FYEKMQ (reference sequence). V was cut by 0 bases and J by 6 bases, with 6 bases left in between. The CDR3: CASSLGRGNEQFF. CDR3 bases: TGTGCCAGCAGCTTAGGCCGGGGCAATGAGCAGTTCTTC.

This clonotype was found many times. The chain couples TRBV2 to TRBJ1-2; D unresolved. Trimming took 7 bases from V and 4 from J, leaving 10 bases between them. Looked up from germline, CDR1 is SNHLY and CDR2 is FYNNEI. This CDR3 has 12 residues. The chain's CDR3 is CASMRGIYGYTF. The CDR3 nucleotides read TGTGCCAGCATGCGGGGAATCTATGGCTACACCTTC.

This clonotype was recorded only once. With a much larger clone just one base away, this may be a read error. J is TRBJ2-4 and V is TRBV7-8; TRBD2 might be the D (6 bases). The CDR3 is 14 residues long. CDR1 and CDR2 (germline): SGHVS, FQNEAQ. The CDR3 here is CASSLGGAKNVQYF. CDR3 in DNA: TGTGCCAGCAGCCTAGGAGGGGCCAAAAACGTTCAGTACTTC.

This clonotype occurred many times. The chain carries TRBV15 and TRBJ2-3; D is possibly TRBD1 or TRBD2 (5 bases each). CDR1 is LNHNV and CDR2 is YYDKDF in the germline V gene (reference sequence). The CDR3 is made up of 18 amino acids. V lost 0 bases, J lost 2 bases, and 18 bases lay in between. Written as DNA, the CDR3 is TGTGCCACCAGCAGAGATCGAGGGCTATGGGGCAACACAGATACGCAGTATTTT. Amino acid sequence: CATSRDRGLWGNTDTQYF.

This clonotype was seen more than once but under ten times. The genes are TRBV27 and TRBJ2-2, with 10 bases matching TRBD1. Germline CDR1 is MNHEY and CDR2 is SMNVEV (reference sequence). This CDR3 contains 16 residues. With 6 bases clipped from V and 4 bases from J, the junction kept 8 bases outside the gene matches. The CDR3 protein is CASRYGQGVGTGELFF. In DNA form, the CDR3 reads TGTGCCAGCAGATACGGACAGGGGGTCGGCACCGGGGAGCTGTTTTTT.

This clonotype was seen repeatedly, ten times or more. This chain joins TRBV7-2 and TRBJ2-7; D uncertain. In germline, CDR1 is SGHTA, CDR2 FQGNSA. CDR3 length equals 12 residues. Trimming shortened V by 5 bases and J by 2 bases, and 7 bases separated the two germline ends. The CDR3, as DNA: TGTGCCAGCAGCGTACGGACCTACGAGCAGTACTTC. This translates into CASSVRTYEQYF.

The rearrangement uses TRBV27 and TRBJ2-7, with a possible D match to TRBD1 (6 bases). Germline CDR1 is MNHEY and CDR2 is SMNVEV (reference sequence). CDR3 length: 13 residues. V dropped 3 bases and J dropped 7 bases, with 13 bases sitting between them. CDR3 amino acids: CASSLTRGGEQYF. CDR3 in DNA: TGTGCCAGCAGTTTGACCAGGGGCGGGGAGCAGTACTTC.

V is TRBV28 and J is TRBJ1-2; D unclear. The CDR3 loop spans 11 amino acids. Trimming took off 3 bases at V and 1 base at J, with 0 bases between the two ends. Per germline, CDR1 MDHEN and CDR2 SYDVKM. As DNA, the CDR3 is TGTGCCAGCAGTTTTAACTATGGCTACACCTTC. Protein sequence: CASSFNYGYTF.

The chain combines TRBV7-9 with TRBJ1-2; D perhaps matches TRBD1 (6 bases). Germline V gives CDR1 SEHNR, CDR2 FQNEAQ (reference sequence). This CDR3 is 14 amino acids long. V lost 3 bases and J 2 bases, leaving 10 bases between the germline ends. The chain's CDR3 is CASSFGQTNYGYTF. In DNA, the CDR3 is TGTGCCAGCAGCTTTGGACAGACGAACTATGGCTACACCTTC.

In the case of this clonotype: This may stem from a read error, because a much larger clone lies one nucleotide away. The chain is built from TRBV6-2 or TRBV6-3 and TRBJ1-1; D is undetermined. The CDR3 consists of 15 residues. The germline gives CDR1 MNHEY, CDR2 SVGEGT. Trimming cost V 2 bases and J 1 base, with 11 bases left between them. DNA of the CDR3: TGTGCCAGCAGTTACCCGGGGATACGGAACACTGAAGCTTTCTTT. Its translation: CASSYPGIRNTEAFF.

There are many counts of this clonotype. The chain has TRBV10-2 and TRBJ2-3; 7 nucleotides match TRBD2. The trim removed 4 bases at V and 4 bases at J, leaving 2 bases unmatched. Germline values: CDR1 WSHSY, CDR2 SAAADI. The CDR3 has 13 amino acids. The CDR3 region has the DNA TGCGCCAGCAGTGTGCGGGAGTCAGATACGCAGTATTTT. Its protein is CASSVRESDTQYF.

Comments on this clonotype: A clone one base away is much larger, so this may be a read error. The chain joins TRBV14 to TRBJ2-5, with D unresolved. The CDR3 totals 13 residues. Germline-derived CDR1 and CDR2 are SGHDN and FVKESK. The V end was cut by 5 bases, the J end by 0 bases, with 7 bases between. The CDR3 region has the DNA TGTGCCAGCAGCGCGCCTTACCAAGAGACCCAGTACTTC. Residues: CASSAPYQETQYF. The whole variable domain, remainder taken from reference TRBV14 and TRBJ2-5, is EAGVTQFPSHSVIEKGQTVTLRCDPISGHDNLYWYRRVMGKEIKFLLHFVKESKQDESGMPNNRFLAERTGGTYSTLKVQPAELEDSGVYFCASSAPYQETQYFGPGTRLLVL.